These T cell receptor beta chains were read from a single sample in a study of cytomegalovirus exposure and HLA in healthy donors. Here immunoSEQ multiplex PCR was the method, and the copy in TCRdb shows in-frame clones only, minus some. The sample shows 200,000 to 250,000 clones, roughly four fifths of them seen only once. Sequencing used PBMCs. All receptors come from a girl under 10 years old in good health and CMV-seronegative. Each CDR3 is given with its conserved first and last residue. A D gene is named only where the DNA matches it firmly. Clone size, where shown, is once, few, many, or a class for clones that have expanded.

NA,14,NA,TRBV5-4,TRBJ2-3,CASSLREGTDTQYF,TGTGCCAGCAGCTTGCGAGAGGGCACAGATACGCAGTATTTT
NA,14,NA,TRBV18,TRBJ2-7,CASSPVDRNYEQYF,TGTGCCAGCTCACCAGTCGACAGAAATTACGAGCAGTACTTC
NA,21,TRBD2,TRBV30,TRBJ2-5,CASEGGRGTSGIHPPPETQYF,TGTGCCTCCGAAGGGGGCAGGGGGACTAGCGGGATACACCCGCCTCCGGAGACCCAGTACTTC
NA,15,NA,TRBV29-1,TRBJ1-2,CSVEDLCGYVYGYTF,TGCAGCGTTGAAGATCTTTGCGGCTACGTATATGGCTACACCTTC
NA,14,NA,TRBV5-1,TRBJ1-1,CASSGSTMNTEAFF,TGCGCCAGCAGCGGGTCGACAATGAACACTGAAGCTTTCTTT
NA,14,NA,TRBV29-1,TRBJ1-2,CSVVLRDTVYGYTF,TGCAGCGTTGTCCTAAGGGACACCGTCTATGGCTACACCTTC
NA,17,TRBD1,TRBV7-8,TRBJ2-7,CASSLPQGSLLVYEQYF,TGTGCCAGCAGCTTACCACAGGGGTCCCTTCTCGTTTACGAGCAGTACTTC
once,17,TRBD2,TRBV5-6,TRBJ2-5,CASSLLRTSGAQETQYF,TGTGCCAGCAGCCTCCTAAGGACTAGCGGGGCCCAAGAGACCCAGTACTTC
NA,14,TRBD1,TRBV5-4,TRBJ1-1,CASSRTGPNTEAFF,TGTGCCAGCAGCAGGACAGGGCCTAACACTGAAGCTTTCTTT
NA,13,NA,TRBV9,TRBJ2-1,CASSVTRFNEQFF,TGTGCCAGCAGCGTTACTAGGTTCAATGAGCAGTTCTTC
NA,14,TRBD1,TRBV11-2,TRBJ1-1,CASSLGGGITEAFF,TGTGCCAGCAGCTTAGGAGGGGGCATCACTGAAGCTTTCTTT